Sequencing of this TCR beta chain was carried out in a study of STAT5B mutations in CD4+ large granular lymphocyte leukemia. In regard to this clone: What it binds is unknown.

Overall study results and limits: Compared with healthy controls (2/35), patient top clones favored TRBV06 (8/27).

This table comes from immunoSEQ multiplex PCR, and its TCRdb copy is limited to in-frame clones, with some not included. The data hold some 34,000 clones, with about 80% observed a single time. The CDR3 length is 13 residues. The V end lost 6 bases, the J end lost 2 bases, and 10 bases lay between the germline ends. Germline-derived CDR1 and CDR2 are MNHNY and SVGAGI (reference sequence). This rearrangement joins TRBV6-6 to TRBJ1-2, with D uncertain. The sequenced sample consisted of CD4+ T cells from blood buffy coats. This sequence was found in a human donor in good health. The CDR3 protein is CASSQDGNYGYTF. The CDR3 bases are TGTGCCAGCAGCCAGGACGGCAACTATGGCTACACCTTC.